Below are 24 T cell receptor beta chains sequenced from a single sample in a study of Graves' ophthalmopathy and Graves' hyperthyroidism. The authors amplified TCR beta CDR3 regions, and they did so from RNA transcripts for repertoire sequencing. Second-round multiplex PCR came after first-round RT-PCR with HTBI primers. TCRdb fed the multiplex PCR reads into MiXCR, producing one record per CDR3 protein. The sample lists around 670,000 distinct CDR3 sequences; 40% were seen once. The sample comprised peripheral blood. The source of these receptors is an adult man with Graves' ophthalmopathy.

The J gene is TRBJ1-3, the V gene TRBV6-5; no clear D gene. Trimming took off 0 bases at V and 4 bases at J, with 7 bases between the two ends. Germline V lookup: CDR1 MNHEY, CDR2 SVGAGI. The CDR3 extends over 14 amino acids. DNA of the CDR3: TGTGCCAGCAGTTACTCGGCATACGGAAACACCATATATTTT. Translating gives CASSYSAYGNTIYF.

This clonotype has ten or more counts. The rearrangement uses TRBV2 and TRBJ1-1; D might be TRBD1 (5 bases). Germline loops: CDR1 SNHLY, CDR2 FYNNEI. The ends were cut back, 6 bases at V and 0 bases at J, with 17 bases in the middle. The CDR3 totals 16 residues. CDR3 nucleotide sequence: TGTGCCAGCAGGAAGGGTCGAGTGGGGGTGAACACTGAAGCTTTCTTT. Translation: CASRKGRVGVNTEAFF.

This clonotype has just a few counts. The chain recombines TRBV19 with TRBJ2-2, with TRBD2 matching 8 bases. The junction had 3 bases not matched to a gene; V was cut back by 6 bases and J by 3 bases. The CDR3 totals 14 residues. Germline loops: CDR1 LNHDA, CDR2 SQIVND (reference sequence). CDR3 loop: CASRPGGHTGELFF. The CDR3 DNA follows: TGTGCCAGTAGACCGGGAGGGCACACCGGGGAGCTGTTTTTT.

The rearrangement joins TRBV24-1 to TRBJ1-5; D perhaps matches TRBD1 (5 bases). This CDR3 comprises 15 residues. The germline gives CDR1 KGHDR, CDR2 SFDVKD. Trimming pared 5 bases from V and 5 bases from J, leaving 15 bases between. CDR3 bases: TGTGCCACCAGTGCTCCACCCCAGGGAGATCAGCCCCAGCATTTT. Protein product: CATSAPPQGDQPQHF.

The chain uses TRBV29-1 and TRBJ2-3; 8 positions agree with TRBD2. The trim removed 0 bases at V and 1 base at J, leaving 6 bases unmatched. Germline V gives CDR1 SQVTM, CDR2 ANQGSEA. The CDR3 length is 16 residues. As DNA, the CDR3 is TGCAGCGTTGAAGACCTAACTAGCGGAGGCACAGATACGCAGTATTTT. Its protein product is CSVEDLTSGGTDTQYF.

This clonotype was seen many times. The chain employs TRBV29-1 and TRBJ1-2, with TRBD1 matching 8 bases. The CDR3 covers 14 residues. CDR1 SQVTM and CDR2 ANQGSEA come from the germline V gene. V shed 0 bases and J 6 bases; nucleotides not matched to a gene: 6. The CDR3 DNA follows: TGCAGCGTTGAAGACCCGACAGGGGAGGATGGCTACACCTTC. Translation gives CSVEDPTGEDGYTF.

This clonotype was picked up many times. V gene TRBV15 combines with J gene TRBJ1-5; D not certain. Trimming took off 0 bases at V and 6 bases at J, with 12 bases between the two ends. This CDR3 has 15 residues. Germline V gives CDR1 LNHNV, CDR2 YYDKDF (reference sequence). The CDR3 region is CATSRERGISQPQHF. The CDR3 DNA sequence: TGTGCCACCAGCAGAGAGCGGGGAATTAGTCAGCCCCAGCATTTT.

V usage is TRBV24-1 and J usage is TRBJ1-5; 7 positions match TRBD1. The ends lost 4 bases at V and 5 bases at J; junction bases unmatched: 10. Germline lookup yields CDR1 KGHDR and CDR2 SFDVKD. The CDR3 spans 16 residues. The DNA for the CDR3 is TGTGCCACCAGTGACCCAGGGACAGAGGATTATCAGCCCCAGCATTTT. It codes for CATSDPGTEDYQPQHF.

In its sample, this clonotype was seen many times. The chain is built from TRBV5-6 and TRBJ1-6, with TRBD1 matching 9 bases. The V segment lost 3 bases and the J segment 8 bases; nucleotides outside the gene matches: 6. CDR1 is SGHDT and CDR2 is YYEEEE in the germline V gene. The CDR3 runs to 15 residues. The CDR3 sequence is CASSSGQGYDSPLHF. The CDR3 nucleotides read TGTGCCAGCAGCTCCGGACAGGGGTATGATTCACCCCTCCACTTT.

The chain has TRBV11-2 and TRBJ2-7; D may be TRBD1 (7 bases). CDR3 length equals 15 residues. Trimming pared 5 bases from V and 4 bases from J, leaving 18 bases between. CDR1 and CDR2 (germline): SGHAT, FQNNGV. CDR3 in amino acids: CASSIGGDSQYEQYF. DNA for the CDR3: TGTGCCAGCAGCATAGGCGGGGACAGCCAATACGAGCAGTACTTC.

The genes are TRBV4-3 and TRBJ2-7; no clear D gene. Trimming cost V 0 bases and J 6 bases, with 9 bases left between them. Germline V gene lookup returns CDR1 LGHNA and CDR2 YSLEER. The CDR3 is 13 amino acids. CDR3 residues: CASSQESGPEQYF. The CDR3 DNA sequence: TGCGCCAGCAGCCAAGAGAGTGGTCCCGAGCAGTACTTC.

V usage is TRBV5-1 and J usage is TRBJ2-2; D is unclear. The CDR3 is 15 amino acids. Trimming shortened V by 2 bases and J by 0 bases, and 8 bases separated the two germline ends. CDR1 is SGHRS, CDR2 YFSETQ, per germline. DNA for the CDR3: TGCGCCAGCAGCTTTACGGGCTCGAACACCGGGGAGCTGTTTTTT. Its protein is CASSFTGSNTGELFF.

This clonotype has at least ten counts. The genes are TRBV24-1 and TRBJ2-5, with TRBD1 matching over 8 bases. Germline CDR1 is KGHDR and CDR2 is SFDVKD. This CDR3 spans 15 amino acids. Germline trimming cut 5 bases from V and 5 bases from J; bases unmatched to any gene: 9. The CDR3 spells CATSAPGQDKETQYF. The CDR3 nucleotides read TGTGCCACCAGTGCCCCGGGACAGGATAAGGAGACCCAGTACTTC.

V and J are TRBV11-2 and TRBJ2-5; 7 bases fit TRBD2. With 5 bases clipped from V and 0 bases from J, the junction kept 12 bases outside the gene matches. CDR3 length equals 17 residues. Germline V lookup: CDR1 SGHAT, CDR2 FQNNGV. The DNA for the CDR3 is TGTGCCAGCAGCGTTACCTCAAACGGGGGGTACCAAGAGACCCAGTACTTC. Encoded protein: CASSVTSNGGYQETQYF.

This clonotype was seen a few times. The rearrangement joins TRBV7-9 to TRBJ1-1, with D perhaps matching TRBD1 (6 bases). V was shortened by 3 bases and J by 0 bases, with 11 bases between the two germline ends. Germline values: CDR1 SEHNR, CDR2 FQNEAQ (reference sequence). This CDR3 contains 15 residues. The CDR3 DNA sequence: TGTGCCAGCAGCTTGAAAACAGGGATGAACACTGAAGCTTTCTTT. Residues: CASSLKTGMNTEAFF.

The gene calls are TRBV11-1 and TRBJ1-5; D gene uncertain. Germline CDR1 is SGHAT and CDR2 is FQDESV (reference sequence). The CDR3 runs 15 residues. Trimming removed 4 bases from V and 0 bases from J, with 10 bases in between. CDR3 sequence (DNA): TGTGCCAGCAGCTATTCGGACTATAGCAATCAGCCCCAGCATTTT. Translated, it gives CASSYSDYSNQPQHF.

This clonotype was detected many times. The chain combines TRBV29-1 with TRBJ1-2; maybe TRBD1 (5 bases). V was shortened by 3 bases and J by 7 bases, with 15 bases between the two germline ends. The CDR3 has 13 amino acids. Germline CDR1 SQVTM, CDR2 ANQGSEA. The CDR3 sequence: CSVEGGIYGGYTF. DNA of the CDR3: TGCAGCGTTGAGGGGGGGATCTATGGTGGCTACACCTTC.

This clonotype was observed at least ten times. The chain links TRBV7-9 to TRBJ1-1; D remains unclear. Germline lookup yields CDR1 SEHNR and CDR2 FQNEAQ (reference sequence). The germline V and J ends were trimmed by 7 bases and 1 base, with 13 bases remaining between them. This CDR3 is built from 14 residues. This CDR3 reads CASNLSGGNTEAFF. The CDR3 bases are TGTGCCAGCAACCTTTCGGGTGGGAACACTGAAGCTTTCTTT.

Points on this clonotype: A single base separates this from a much larger clone, so it may be a read error. The rearrangement uses TRBV7-2 and TRBJ1-1; D might be TRBD1 (5 bases). CDR1 and CDR2 from the germline V gene are SGHTA and FQGNSA. The length of the CDR3 is 14 residues. Trimming shortened V by 2 bases and J by 9 bases, and 16 bases separated the two germline ends. This chain's CDR3 is CASSLPYGAGKAFF. In DNA, the CDR3 is TGTGCCAGCAGCTTACCGTATGGGGCAGGAAAAGCTTTCTTT.

Remarks on this clonotype: Just one base apart from a much larger clone, this may be a read error. The chain employs TRBV2 and TRBJ1-2, with TRBD1 identical over 9 bases. CDR3 length: 15 residues. Germline-derived CDR1 and CDR2 are SNHLY and FYNNEI. In nucleotides, the CDR3 is TGTGCCAGCGGTGAACTTCGACAGGGGGATTCTGGCTACACCTTC. Translated: CASGELRQGDSGYTF. Looking up the rest from reference TRBV2 and TRBJ1-2 gives the full variable domain: EPEVTQTPSHQVTQMGQEVILRCVPISNHLYFYWYRQILGQKVEFLVSFYNNEISEKSEIFDDQFSVERPDGSNFTLKIRSTKLEDSAMYFCASGELRQGDSGYTFGSGTRLTVV.

This chain joins TRBV20-1 and TRBJ2-5; TRBD2 matches 8 bases. The CDR3 has 14 amino acids. Germline values: CDR1 DFQATT, CDR2 SNEGSKA (reference sequence). V shed 5 bases and J 5 bases; nucleotides not matched to a gene: 10. As DNA, the CDR3 is TGCAGTGCTTCCGGACTAGCCATTTCGGAGACCCAGTACTTC. This sequence encodes CSASGLAISETQYF.

This clonotype came up many times. With a much larger clone just one base away, this may be a read error. The chain links TRBV29-1 to TRBJ1-1, with TRBD1 as a possible D gene (5 bases). Looked up from germline, CDR1 is SQVTM and CDR2 is ANQGSEA. The CDR3 covers 13 residues. Trimming pared 3 bases from V and 7 bases from J, leaving 15 bases between. The CDR3 DNA is TGCAGCGTTGACACGGCCAGGGCCAGTGAAGCTTTCTTT. It codes for CSVDTARASEAFF.

In this sample, this clonotype turned up many times. J is TRBJ1-2 and V is TRBV11-2; no reliable D call. Germline V lookup: CDR1 SGHAT, CDR2 FQNNGV. The ends were cut back, 5 bases at V and 7 bases at J, with 14 bases in the middle. There are 13 residues in the CDR3. CDR3 sequence reads: CASSATRGLGYTF. The CDR3 DNA follows: TGTGCCAGCAGCGCCACCCGAGGGCTTGGCTACACCTTC.

As concerns this clonotype: The junction departs from the called germline gene at one end, perhaps through a read error. The chain is built from TRBV10-2 and TRBJ1-5, with 7 bases that match TRBD1. Germline V CDR1 and CDR2: WSHSY, SAAADI. This CDR3 region has 13 residues. Here the CDR3 reads CASRSRGDQPQHF. CDR3 sequence (DNA): TGTGCCAGCAGAAGCAGGGGGGATCAGCCCCAGCATTTT.